These 2 T cell receptor beta chains came from one sample sequenced in a study of blood T cell repertoires in COVID-19. Repertoires were generated with immunoSEQ multiplex PCR, while TCRdb's copy carries only in-frame clones and drops some. The sample lists 250,000 or so clones, around 87% occurring once. Sequencing used peripheral blood. These receptor sequences come from a woman aged 60-75 years with COVID-19, enrolled during active disease.

The CDR3 loop is CASSGYGTAVGYTF. The CDR3, as DNA: TGTGCCAGCAGCGGGTATGGGACTGCCGTAGGCTACACCTTC. The V gene is TRBV9, the J gene TRBJ1-2, with D possibly being TRBD1 (5 bases). V shed 3 bases and J shed 8 bases, with 17 bases lying between them. From germline, CDR1 is SGDLS and CDR2 YYNGEE. The CDR3 spans 14 residues.

This chain joins TRBV5-8 and TRBJ2-7; no reliable D call. CDR1 is SGHTS, CDR2 YDEGEE, per germline. V gave up 0 bases and J gave up 4 bases, with 14 bases separating them. This CDR3 region has 15 residues. The CDR3 sequence: CASSLASPVRYEQYF. In nucleotides, the CDR3 is TGTGCCAGCAGCTTGGCCTCACCGGTACGATACGAGCAGTACTTC.